These 7 T cell receptor beta chains were all obtained from the same sample, sequenced in a study of blood T cells in healthy people across ages. Combining a sample-barcoded 5' primer with a J-beta primer mix, a second PCR ran for 7 to 11 cycles. In TCRdb, the 5' RACE reads were re-called with MiXCR into one record per CDR3 protein. The sample records about 1.4 million distinct CDR3 sequences, around 59% being singletons. The sequenced sample consisted of blood. Every receptor here comes from a man younger than 30 in good health.

The chain is built from TRBV14 and TRBJ1-4; D may be TRBD1 (6 bases). V gave up 5 bases and J gave up 3 bases, with 13 bases separating them. There are 15 residues in the CDR3. Germline lookup yields CDR1 SGHDN and CDR2 FVKESK. CDR3 residues: CASSEVDSSNEKLFF. DNA of the CDR3: TGTGCCAGCAGCGAGGTGGACAGTTCTAATGAAAAACTGTTTTTT.

With regard to this clonotype: The junction and the germline gene differ at one end; a read error may be behind it. The DNA of the CDR3 is TGCGCCAGCAGCAGAAGGACAGGGGCGGGTACTAATGAAGAACTGTTTTTT. It encodes CASSRRTGAGTNEELFF. The chain has TRBV4-1 and TRBJ1-4; 9 bases agree with TRBD1. The CDR3 length is 17 residues. Germline loops: CDR1 MGHRA, CDR2 YSYEKL.

The V gene is TRBV7-9, the J gene TRBJ1-2; no clear D. V lost 6 bases, J lost 0 bases, and 11 bases lay in between. Germline values: CDR1 SEHNR, CDR2 FQNEAQ (reference sequence). The CDR3 length is 14 residues. The CDR3 DNA sequence: TGTGCCAGCAGGTCAGATCTAGCTAACTATGGCTACACCTTC. Protein product: CASRSDLANYGYTF.

The chain combines TRBV4-1 with TRBJ2-5; D is possibly TRBD2 (5 bases). CDR1 is MGHRA and CDR2 is YSYEKL in the germline V gene. This CDR3 contains 12 residues. Trimming left V 6 bases short and J 2 bases short, with 7 bases between. The CDR3 loop is CASSSAQETQYF. The DNA for the CDR3 is TGCGCCAGCAGTAGCGCACAAGAGACCCAGTACTTC.

The chain has TRBV11-2 and TRBJ1-5, with TRBD1 matching over 7 bases. CDR3 length equals 14 residues. From germline, CDR1 is SGHAT and CDR2 FQNNGV. The junction had 2 bases not matched to a gene; V was cut back by 0 bases and J by 6 bases. The CDR3 DNA sequence: TGTGCCAGCAGCTTAGAAGGGGGCCTTCAGCCCCAGCATTTT. This gives the protein CASSLEGGLQPQHF. Combining the CDR3 with reference TRBV11-2 and TRBJ1-5 gives the whole variable domain EAGVAQSPRYKIIEKRQSVAFWCNPISGHATLYWYQQILGQGPKLLIQFQNNGVVDDSQLPKDRFSAERLKGVDSTLKIQPAKLEDSAVYLCASSLEGGLQPQHFGDGTRLSIL.

This clonotype occurred a few times. The chain recombines TRBV6-6 with TRBJ2-4; no clear D gene. This CDR3 has 12 residues. Trimming removed 9 bases from V and 0 bases from J, with 6 bases in between. Germline CDR1 MNHNY, CDR2 SVGAGI (reference sequence). The CDR3 loop is CASGIAKNIQYF. The CDR3 coding sequence is TGTGCCAGTGGGATAGCCAAAAACATTCAGTACTTC.

The count of this clonotype is one. V and J are TRBV27 and TRBJ2-4; perhaps TRBD2 as D (5 bases). There are 14 residues in the CDR3. V dropped 3 bases and J dropped 13 bases, with 19 bases sitting between them. Germline loops: CDR1 MNHEY, CDR2 SMNVEV (reference sequence). The CDR3, as DNA: TGTGCCAGCAGTTTGGAGGCTGAAGCAGAGGAGCAGTACTTC. Its protein product is CASSLEAEAEEQYF.